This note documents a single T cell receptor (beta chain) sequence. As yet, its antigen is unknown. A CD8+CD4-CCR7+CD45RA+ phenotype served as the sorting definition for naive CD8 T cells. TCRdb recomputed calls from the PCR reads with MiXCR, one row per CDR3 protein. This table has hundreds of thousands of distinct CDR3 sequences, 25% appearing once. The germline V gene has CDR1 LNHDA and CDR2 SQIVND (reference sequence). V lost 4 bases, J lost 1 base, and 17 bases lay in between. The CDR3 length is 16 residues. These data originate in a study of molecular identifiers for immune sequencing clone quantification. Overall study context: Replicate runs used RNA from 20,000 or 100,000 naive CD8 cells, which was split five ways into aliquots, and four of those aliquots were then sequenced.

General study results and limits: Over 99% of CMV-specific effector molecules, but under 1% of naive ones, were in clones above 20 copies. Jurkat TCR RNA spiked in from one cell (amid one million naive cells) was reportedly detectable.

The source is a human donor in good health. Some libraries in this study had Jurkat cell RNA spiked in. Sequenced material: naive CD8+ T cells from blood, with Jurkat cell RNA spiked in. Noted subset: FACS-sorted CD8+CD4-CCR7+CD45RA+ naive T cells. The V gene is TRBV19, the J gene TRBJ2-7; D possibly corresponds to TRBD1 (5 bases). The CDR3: CASSNNTGWSSYEQYF. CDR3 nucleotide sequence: TGTGCCAGTAGTAACAATACAGGTTGGAGTTCCTACGAGCAGTACTTC.